A selection of T cell receptor beta chains follows, all from one sample in a study of OX40 agonist ivuxolimab in advanced cancers. Produced via immunoSEQ multiplex PCR; TCRdb's table is partial and in-frame only. The sample consists of about 21,000 clones, roughly 83% of them appearing once. The source was CD4+ or CD8+ T cells sorted from blood, collected in a trial of the OX40 agonist ivuxolimab. These receptors originate from an adult with an advanced solid tumor such as melanoma, head and neck, liver or kidney cancer. Each CDR3 is given with its conserved first and last residue. The D gene is left open where the match is weak. For some rows the clone size is stated as once, few or many, or as a class when expanded; others skip it.

v_gene	d_gene	abundance	j_gene	len	CDR3aa	CDR3nt
TRBV7-6	TRBD2	NA	TRBJ2-3	12	CASSSGTTTQYF	TGTGCCAGCAGCTCCGGGACTACTACGCAGTATTTT
TRBV6-6	NA	NA	TRBJ2-5	15	CASSYHPRGEETQYF	TGTGCCAGCAGTTACCACCCCAGGGGAGAAGAGACCCAGTACTTC
TRBV14	NA	NA	TRBJ2-1	18	CASSQGISGGGTDNEQFF	TGTGCCAGCAGCCAAGGGATATCAGGGGGGGGCACCGACAATGAGCAGTTCTTC
TRBV7-9	TRBD2	NA	TRBJ2-7	14	CASSSGLAEGEQYF	TGTGCCAGCAGCTCGGGACTAGCGGAGGGGGAGCAGTACTTC
TRBV19	NA	NA	TRBJ1-2	12	CASRFGVEGYTF	TGTGCCAGTAGATTTGGGGTTGAAGGCTACACCTTC
TRBV6-1	NA	NA	TRBJ2-1	14	CASSEARGADEQFF	TGTGCCAGCAGTGAAGCCCGGGGGGCGGATGAGCAGTTCTTC
TRBV4-2	TRBD2	NA	TRBJ2-7	14	CASSKEREGYEQYF	TGTGCCAGCAGCAAAGAGCGGGAGGGGTACGAGCAGTACTTC
TRBV7-9	TRBD2	once	TRBJ2-1	16	CASSPAGTSGRNEQFF	TGTGCCAGCAGCCCAGCGGGGACTAGCGGGAGAAATGAGCAGTTCTTC
TRBV6-4	NA	few	TRBJ2-1	15	CASSHRAGASDEQFF	TGTGCCAGCAGCCACAGGGCCGGGGCGTCGGATGAGCAGTTCTTC
TRBV19	TRBD1	NA	TRBJ2-1	14	CASSLGGGSNEQFF	TGTGCCAGTAGCCTAGGGGGCGGATCAAATGAGCAGTTCTTC